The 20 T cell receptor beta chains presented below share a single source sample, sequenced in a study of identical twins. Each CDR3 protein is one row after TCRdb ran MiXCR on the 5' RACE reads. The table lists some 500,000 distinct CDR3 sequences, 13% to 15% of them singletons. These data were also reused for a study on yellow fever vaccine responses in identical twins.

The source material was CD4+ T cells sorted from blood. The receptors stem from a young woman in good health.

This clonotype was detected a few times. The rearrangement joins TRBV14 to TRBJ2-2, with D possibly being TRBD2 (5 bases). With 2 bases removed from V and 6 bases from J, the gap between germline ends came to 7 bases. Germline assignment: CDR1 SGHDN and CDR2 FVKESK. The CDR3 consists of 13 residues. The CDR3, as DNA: TGTGCCAGCAGCCAACGGGAATCCGGGGAGCTGTTTTTT. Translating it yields CASSQRESGELFF.

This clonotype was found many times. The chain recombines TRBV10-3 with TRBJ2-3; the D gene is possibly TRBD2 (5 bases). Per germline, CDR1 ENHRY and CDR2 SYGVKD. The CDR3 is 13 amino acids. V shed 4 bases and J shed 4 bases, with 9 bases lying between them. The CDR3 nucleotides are TGTGCCATCAGTGGAGGAGGTTCAGATACGCAGTATTTT. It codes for CAISGGGSDTQYF.

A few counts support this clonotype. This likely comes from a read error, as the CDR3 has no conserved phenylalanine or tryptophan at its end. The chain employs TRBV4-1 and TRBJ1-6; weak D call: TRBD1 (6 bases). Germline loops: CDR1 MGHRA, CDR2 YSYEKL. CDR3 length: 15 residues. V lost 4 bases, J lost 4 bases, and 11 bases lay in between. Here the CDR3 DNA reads TGCGCCAGCAGCCCCCGGACAGCTTATAATTCACCCCTCCACATT. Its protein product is CASSPRTAYNSPLHI.

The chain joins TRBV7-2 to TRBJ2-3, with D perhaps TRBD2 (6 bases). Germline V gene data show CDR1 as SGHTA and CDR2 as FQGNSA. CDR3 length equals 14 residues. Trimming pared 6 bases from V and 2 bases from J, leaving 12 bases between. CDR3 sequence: CASSLRGPTDTQYF. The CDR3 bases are TGTGCCAGCAGTCTGCGGGGCCCCACAGATACGCAGTATTTT.

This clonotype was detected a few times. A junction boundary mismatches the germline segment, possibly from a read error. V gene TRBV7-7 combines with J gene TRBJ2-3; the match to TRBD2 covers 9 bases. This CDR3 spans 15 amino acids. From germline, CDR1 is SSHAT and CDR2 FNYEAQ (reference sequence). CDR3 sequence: CASSPGLASADTQYF. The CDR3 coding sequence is TGTGCTAGCAGCCCGGGACTAGCTAGCGCAGATACGCAGTATTTT.

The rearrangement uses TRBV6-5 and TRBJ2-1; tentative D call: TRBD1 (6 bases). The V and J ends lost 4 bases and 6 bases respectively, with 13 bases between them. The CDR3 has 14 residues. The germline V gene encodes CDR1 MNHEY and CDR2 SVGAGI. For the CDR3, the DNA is TGTGCCAGCAGTTGGAGGACAGCCCTCAATGAGCAGTTCTTC. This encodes CASSWRTALNEQFF.

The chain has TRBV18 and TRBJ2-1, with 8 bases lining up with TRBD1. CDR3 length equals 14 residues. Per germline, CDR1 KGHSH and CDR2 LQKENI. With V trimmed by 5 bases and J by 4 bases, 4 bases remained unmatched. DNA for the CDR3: TGTGCCAGCTCAACGACAGGGGAGTACAATGAGCAGTTCTTC. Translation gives CASSTTGEYNEQFF.

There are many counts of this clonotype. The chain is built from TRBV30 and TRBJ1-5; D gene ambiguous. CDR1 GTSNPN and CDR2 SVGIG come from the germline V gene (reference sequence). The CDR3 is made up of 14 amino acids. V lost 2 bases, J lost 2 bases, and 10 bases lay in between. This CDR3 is CAWSPIAGNQPQHF. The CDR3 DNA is TGTGCCTGGAGTCCCATCGCGGGCAATCAGCCCCAGCATTTT.

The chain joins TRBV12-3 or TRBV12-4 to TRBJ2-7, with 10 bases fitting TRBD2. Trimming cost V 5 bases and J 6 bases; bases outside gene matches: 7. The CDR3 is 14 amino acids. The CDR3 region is CASSASGSRGEQYF. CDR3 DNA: TGTGCCAGCAGTGCTAGCGGGAGTCGAGGCGAGCAGTACTTC.

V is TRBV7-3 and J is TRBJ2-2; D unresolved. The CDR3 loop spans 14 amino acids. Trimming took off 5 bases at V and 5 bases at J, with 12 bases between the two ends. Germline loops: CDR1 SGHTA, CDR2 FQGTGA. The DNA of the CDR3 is TGTGCCAGCAGCCGACTCCTGGGGACCGGGGAGCTGTTTTTT. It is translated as CASSRLLGTGELFF.

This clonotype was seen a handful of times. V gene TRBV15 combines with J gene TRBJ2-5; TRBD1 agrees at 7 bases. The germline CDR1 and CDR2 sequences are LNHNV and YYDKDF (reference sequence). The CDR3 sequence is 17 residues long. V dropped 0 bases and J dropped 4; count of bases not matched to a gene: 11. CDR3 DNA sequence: TGTGCCACCAGCAGAGACTTAACGACCGACAGGGCAGAGACCCAGTACTTC. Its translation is CATSRDLTTDRAETQYF.

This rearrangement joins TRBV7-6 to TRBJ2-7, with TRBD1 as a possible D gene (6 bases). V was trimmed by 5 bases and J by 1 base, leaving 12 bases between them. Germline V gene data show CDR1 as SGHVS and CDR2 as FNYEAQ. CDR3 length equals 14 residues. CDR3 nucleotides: TGTGCCAGCAGCCGGACAGATGCTTCCTACGAGCAGTACTTC. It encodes CASSRTDASYEQYF.

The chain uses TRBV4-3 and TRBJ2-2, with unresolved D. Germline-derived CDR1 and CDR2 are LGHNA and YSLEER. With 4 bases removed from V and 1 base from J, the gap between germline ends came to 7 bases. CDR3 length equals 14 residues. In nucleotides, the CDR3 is TGCGCCAGCAGCCCGAGGCGGAACACCGGGGAGCTGTTTTTT. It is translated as CASSPRRNTGELFF.

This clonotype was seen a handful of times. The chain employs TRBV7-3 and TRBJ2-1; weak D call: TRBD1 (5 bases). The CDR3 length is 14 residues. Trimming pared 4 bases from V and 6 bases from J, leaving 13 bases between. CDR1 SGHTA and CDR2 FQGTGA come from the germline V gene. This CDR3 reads CASSSDTGVNEQFF. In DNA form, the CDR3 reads TGTGCCAGCAGCTCCGATACAGGTGTCAATGAGCAGTTCTTC.

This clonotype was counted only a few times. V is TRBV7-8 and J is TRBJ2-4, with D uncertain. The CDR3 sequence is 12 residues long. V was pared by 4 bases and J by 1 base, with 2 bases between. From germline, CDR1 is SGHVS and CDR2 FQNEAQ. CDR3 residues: CASSYAKNIQYF. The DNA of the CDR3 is TGTGCCAGCAGCTACGCCAAAAACATTCAGTACTTC.

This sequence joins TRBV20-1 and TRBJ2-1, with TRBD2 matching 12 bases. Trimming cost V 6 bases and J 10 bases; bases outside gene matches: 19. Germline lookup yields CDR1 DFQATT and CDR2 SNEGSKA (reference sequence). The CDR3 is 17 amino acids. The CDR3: CSAGIVQGLAGGYEQFF. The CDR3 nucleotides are TGCAGTGCCGGAATAGTTCAAGGGCTAGCGGGGGGGTACGAGCAGTTCTTC.

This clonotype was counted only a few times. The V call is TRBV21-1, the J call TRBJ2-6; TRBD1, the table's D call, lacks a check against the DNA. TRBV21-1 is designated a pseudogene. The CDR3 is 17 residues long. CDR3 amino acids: CASSKGGTGNGANVLTF. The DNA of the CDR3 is TGTGCCAGCAGCAAAGGGGGGACAGGGAACGGGGCCAACGTCCTGACTTTC.

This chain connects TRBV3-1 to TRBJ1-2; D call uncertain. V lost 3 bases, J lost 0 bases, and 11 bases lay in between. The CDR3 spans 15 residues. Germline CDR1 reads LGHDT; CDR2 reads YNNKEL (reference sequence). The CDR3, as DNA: TGTGCCAGCAGCCAGTCCACCGGACCTAACTATGGCTACACCTTC. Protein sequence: CASSQSTGPNYGYTF.

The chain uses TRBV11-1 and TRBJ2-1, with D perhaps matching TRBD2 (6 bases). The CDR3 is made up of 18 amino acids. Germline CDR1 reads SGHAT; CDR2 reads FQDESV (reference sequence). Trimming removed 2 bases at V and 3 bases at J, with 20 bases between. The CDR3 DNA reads TGTGCCAGCAGCTTATCGTCATCGGGGCGGGGTTTCTACAATGAGCAGTTCTTC. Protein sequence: CASSLSSSGRGFYNEQFF.

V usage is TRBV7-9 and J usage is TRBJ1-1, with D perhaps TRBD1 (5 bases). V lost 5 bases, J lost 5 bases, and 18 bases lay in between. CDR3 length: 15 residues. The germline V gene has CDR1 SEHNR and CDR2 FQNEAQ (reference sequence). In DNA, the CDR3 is TGTGCCAGCAGCAGCCCCGGGGGGAAGAGTACTGAAGCTTTCTTT. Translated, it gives CASSSPGGKSTEAFF.